This T cell receptor (beta chain) was documented in a study of T cell repertoires in cytomegalovirus infection (dated by TCRdb to the late 2010s). About the study as a whole: Alongside well-studied HLA-B-restricted epitopes, the peptide stimulations were aimed at recently identified HLA-C-restricted CMV epitopes, whose presentation resists viral immunomodulation. Donor HLA type was relevant to the analysis, because carriage of CMV infection together with the matching HLA type was indicated by public TCR beta signatures. The investigation overall reported the following: Cumulative frequency of public TCR beta family members discriminated carriers of CMV infection plus the relevant HLA type in this cohort and an independent roughly 340-donor cohort. The ex vivo response was dominated by HLA-C-restricted CMV-specific TCR beta clonotypes, which also provided the single most frequent clonotype in two of eight donors.

The CDR3 starts with the cysteine, ends with the phenylalanine, and has 16 residues. The sequence is cut down to CDR3 DNA, 48 bases in frame from base 1. V lost 0 bases and J lost 2 bases; the stretch between them is 13 bases long. For CDR1 and CDR2, the germline V gene lists MGHRA and YSYEKL. The reads were generated on an Illumina HiSeq 1500. TCRdb cleaned the public reads at Q25 with fastp, built clones with MiXCR and kept in-frame beta chains. Rows are combined by CDR3 protein, so each entry shows the most common genes and DNA. The table for this sample lists a few hundred thousand distinct CDR3 sequences; around 30% of them were counted only once. The ten largest make up roughly 16% of the sample. On this clonotype: Its binding antigen is unknown. Qualities for individual bases were not recorded, and no much larger clone is one base off.

The sample's treatment or condition label, decoded: in vitro stimulation with specific CMV peptide epitopes to enrich CMV-specific T cells. The TCR sequence derives from a human donor in good health (CMV status not recorded). Some clones in this sample may be carry-over from other donors' samples. This sequence uses TRBV4-1 and TRBJ2-5; TRBD2 is perhaps the D gene, given 6 matching bases. Sequenced here: cultured PBMCs, sampled from culture after CMV antigen stimulation. The sequence in DNA is TGCGCCAGCAGCCAAGAATTAGGCGGGACTCAAGAGACCCAGTACTTC. Translation gives CASSQELGGTQETQYF.